This T cell receptor beta chain was documented in a study of blood T cell repertoires in COVID-19. This clone came up a few times. In the authors' methods: Quantification of nucleated cells was approximated via reference gene primer amplification. Profiled with immunoSEQ multiplex PCR; TCRdb holds only in-frame clones, not every one. D and trimming come from the DNA, and the V and J calls and clone size come from that table. Among under 75,000 clones, 80% to 90% were seen once, and the ten largest hold around 18%. The V and J ends lost 4 bases and 12 bases respectively, with 11 bases between them. Germline values: CDR1 SGHTA, CDR2 FQGNSA. CDR3 length: 11 amino acids.

The receptor's source is a woman over 75 with active COVID-19. The rearrangement joins TRBV7-2 to TRBJ2-3; D gene ambiguous. The sequenced sample was peripheral blood. The CDR3 DNA reads as TGTGCCAGCAGCTCAAGACAAATCCAGTATTTT. Its protein product is CASSSRQIQYF. Supplemented by reference TRBV7-2 and TRBJ2-3, the full variable domain reads GAGVSQSPSNKVTEKGKDVELRCDPISGHTALYWYRQSLGQGLEFLIYFQGNSAPDKSGLPSDRFSAERTGGSVSTLTIQRTQQEDSAVYLCASSSRQIQYFGPGTRLTVL.